This T cell receptor beta chain was obtained from a study of early T cells in non-severe SARS-CoV-2 infection. Looking at the study overall: Whole-blood bulk RNA, unsorted, was sequenced, and chains were unpaired.

TCRdb analysed the 5' RACE reads with MiXCR anew, one entry per CDR3 protein. Altogether fewer than 35,000 distinct CDR3 sequences are present, approximately 6% being singletons, with the ten largest covering under 6%. Germline V gene sequence: CDR1 MNHNY, CDR2 SVGAGI (reference sequence). The V and J ends lost 7 bases and 2 bases, in that order; junction bases with no gene match: 13. CDR3 length: 18 amino acids. This clonotype appeared many times. Source material: whole blood. The chain employs TRBV6-6 and TRBJ2-7; 14 nucleotides line up with TRBD2. The TCR sequence derives from an adult who was a healthcare worker with PCR-confirmed SARS-CoV-2 infection or an uninfected control (not recorded which). CDR3 region: CASTPGLAGERPTYEQYV. The DNA of the CDR3 is TGTGCCAGCACTCCGGGACTAGCGGGAGAACGCCCCACCTACGAGCAGTACGTC.